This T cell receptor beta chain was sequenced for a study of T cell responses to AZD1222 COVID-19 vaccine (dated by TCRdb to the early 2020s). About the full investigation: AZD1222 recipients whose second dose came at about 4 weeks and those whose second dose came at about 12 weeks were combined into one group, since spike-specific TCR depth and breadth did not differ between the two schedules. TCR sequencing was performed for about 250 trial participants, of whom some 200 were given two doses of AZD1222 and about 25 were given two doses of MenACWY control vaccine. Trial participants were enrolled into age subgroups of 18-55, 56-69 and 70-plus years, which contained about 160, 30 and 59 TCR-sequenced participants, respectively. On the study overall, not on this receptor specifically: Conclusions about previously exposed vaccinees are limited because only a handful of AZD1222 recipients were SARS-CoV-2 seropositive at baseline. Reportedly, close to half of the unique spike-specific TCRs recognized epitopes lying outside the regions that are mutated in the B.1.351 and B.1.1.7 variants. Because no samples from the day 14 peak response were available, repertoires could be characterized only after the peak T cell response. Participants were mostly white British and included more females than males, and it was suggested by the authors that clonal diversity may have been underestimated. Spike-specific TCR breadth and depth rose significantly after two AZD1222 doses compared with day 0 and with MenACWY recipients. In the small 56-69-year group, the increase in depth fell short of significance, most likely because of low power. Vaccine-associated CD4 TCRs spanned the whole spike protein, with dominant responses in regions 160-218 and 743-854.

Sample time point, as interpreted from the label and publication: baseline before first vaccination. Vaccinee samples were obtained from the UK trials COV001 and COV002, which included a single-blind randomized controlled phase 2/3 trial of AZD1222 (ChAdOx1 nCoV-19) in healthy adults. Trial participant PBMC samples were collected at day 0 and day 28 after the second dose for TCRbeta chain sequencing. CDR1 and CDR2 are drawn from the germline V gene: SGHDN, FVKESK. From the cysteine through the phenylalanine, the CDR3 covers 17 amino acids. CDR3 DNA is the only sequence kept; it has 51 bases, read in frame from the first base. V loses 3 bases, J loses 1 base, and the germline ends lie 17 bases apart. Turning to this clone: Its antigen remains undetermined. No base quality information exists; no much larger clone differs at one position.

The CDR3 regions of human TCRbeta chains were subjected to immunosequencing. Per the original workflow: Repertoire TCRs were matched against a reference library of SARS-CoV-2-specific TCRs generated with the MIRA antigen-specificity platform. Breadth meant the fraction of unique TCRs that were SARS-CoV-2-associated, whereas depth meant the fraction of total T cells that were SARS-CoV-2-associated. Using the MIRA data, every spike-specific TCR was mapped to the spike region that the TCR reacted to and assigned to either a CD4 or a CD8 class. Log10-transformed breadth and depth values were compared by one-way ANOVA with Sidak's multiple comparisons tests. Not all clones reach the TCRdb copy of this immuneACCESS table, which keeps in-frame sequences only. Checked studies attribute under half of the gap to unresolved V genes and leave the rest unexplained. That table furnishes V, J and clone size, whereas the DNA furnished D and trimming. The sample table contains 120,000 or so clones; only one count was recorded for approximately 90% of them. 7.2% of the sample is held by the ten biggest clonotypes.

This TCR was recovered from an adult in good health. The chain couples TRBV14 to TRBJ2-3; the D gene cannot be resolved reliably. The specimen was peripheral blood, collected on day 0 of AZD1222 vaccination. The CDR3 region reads CASSHNWAGMGTDTQYF. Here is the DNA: TGTGCCAGCAGCCATAACTGGGCAGGAATGGGCACAGATACGCAGTATTTT.